This record looks at one T cell receptor beta chain sequence and its context. Which antigen it targets is not known. It has no much larger one-base neighbor in the sample; base qualities were not kept. From a lookup of the germline V gene, CDR1 and CDR2 are MNHEY and SVGAGI. V and J are trimmed by 5 bases and 4 bases, and the gene matches miss 6 bases of the junction. The CDR3 measures 14 amino acids from cysteine to phenylalanine. The only DNA kept is the CDR3, 42 bases in frame from the first base. This specimen belongs to a study of blood T cell repertoires in COVID-19 (dated by TCRdb to 2020 to 2022). Regarding the complete study: Samples covering the acute and convalescent phases of COVID-19 were provided by collaborators in the United States, Italy and Spain. Deeply sampled blood TCRbeta repertoires from subjects exposed to, actively infected with, or recovered from COVID-19 were included in the dataset. The prospective study material was composed of cDNA or gDNA derived from T cells, B-cell-depleted T cells, or PBMCs. Where HLA class I and class II types were available, the types were taken from metadata supplied by the sample provider, not from assay-based typing. The repertoires were released in a freely available public database intended as a resource for research on the immune response to SARS-CoV-2. The samples were drawn from the first 160 participants of the ongoing ImmuneRACE study and from 950 to 1,500 subjects provided by 6 global collaborators. The sample metadata nearly always contained a de-identified subject ID, COVID-19 status, age in years and sex.

Each collaborating institution followed its own protocols to collect whole blood in K2EDTA tubes. For TCRbeta analysis, collaborators shipped samples in one of three forms: frozen whole blood, isolated PBMCs, or DNA extracted from either of those sample types. TCRbeta CDR3 regions were amplified from genomic DNA by means of the immunoSEQ Assay, a bias-controlled multiplex PCR. The study's processing was this. The number of nucleated cells in each sample was estimated from the amplification of reference gene primers within the assay. Sequence reads were collapsed and filtered to measure the absolute abundance of every unique TCRbeta CDR3 rearrangement. Productive Simpson clonality was computed per sample as the square root of Simpson's diversity index over productive rearrangements. Here the immuneACCESS table is served through TCRdb, limited to in-frame sequences with V and J called. Missing clones are a known gap in these copies; in checked studies unresolved V genes cover under half, and the rest lacks a known reason. The V and J calls and the clone size are those of that table, but D and trimming were determined from the DNA. Recorded for this sample are 200,000 or so clones; roughly 80% of them occurred a single time. In total, the top ten clones hold 15% to 20% of the sample.

General findings and caveats noted by the study authors: Clinical and demographic metadata were provided uncurated, with the amount varying by source and participant.

This TCR came from a man aged 60 to 75 with active or convalescent COVID-19. Sequenced material: peripheral blood. This receptor chain uses TRBV6-5 and TRBJ2-5, with 8 bases in between that match TRBD1. The nucleotides are TGTGCCAGCAGTCGTGACAGGGGTAGAGAGACCCAGTACTTC. This codes for CASSRDRGRETQYF.